This T cell receptor beta chain is from a study of blood T cell repertoires in COVID-19. This CDR3 spans 14 amino acids. V shed 3 bases, J shed 4 bases, and the junction held 4 bases outside the gene matches. Germline assignment: CDR1 DFQATT and CDR2 SNEGSKA (reference sequence). The method was immunoSEQ multiplex PCR; TCRdb's version includes in-frame clones alone and lacks a portion of them. The table includes 200,000 to 250,000 clones, 92% detected once. The sequence came from a young man with acute or convalescent COVID-19. J is TRBJ1-5 and V is TRBV20-1; 9 positions agree with TRBD1. The sequenced sample was peripheral blood. DNA for the CDR3: TGCAGTGCTAGTCGGGACAGGGCAAATCAGCCCCAGCATTTT. It encodes CSASRDRANQPQHF.